These T cell receptor beta chains were read from a single sample in a study of cytomegalovirus exposure and HLA in healthy donors. Here immunoSEQ multiplex PCR was the method, and the copy in TCRdb shows in-frame clones only, minus some. The sample records some 150,000 clones, less than 65% being singletons. Sequences were obtained from PBMCs. The receptors shown here come from a woman between 25 and 40 years old in good health and CMV-seropositive. CDR3s include the opening cysteine and the closing phenylalanine or tryptophan.

J gene,V gene,CDR3 protein
TRBJ2-2,TRBV25-1,CASGDDRVRTGELFF
TRBJ1-2,TRBV29-1,CSIRAPAGGYTF
TRBJ1-3,TRBV2,CASNRGQVGNTIYF
TRBJ1-5,TRBV6-1,CASSGDRGPLQNQPQHF
TRBJ2-7,TRBV28,CASTLGGGQAYEQYF
TRBJ2-7,TRBV5-1,CASSLGTSGGAQQYF
TRBJ2-2,TRBV5-1,CASSLTSPTGELFF
TRBJ2-7,TRBV18,CASSPRGLAFGEQYF
TRBJ2-3,TRBV7-6,CASSLKGSPRGMQYF
TRBJ1-2,TRBV19,CASSITRDRYTF
TRBJ1-5,TRBV7-8,CASSDDRGLDQPQHF
TRBJ1-5,TRBV4-1,CASSQTQTSNQPQHF
TRBJ2-5,TRBV11-3,CASSLSPGIGETQYF
TRBJ2-7,TRBV12-5,CASGLTRTGLSFPYEQYF
TRBJ1-2,TRBV7-2,CASWDLQTGPGYGYTF
TRBJ2-3,TRBV7-9,CASSTGGASDTQYF
TRBJ1-5,TRBV19,CASRSGNQPQHF
TRBJ2-5,TRBV30,CAWRAHETQYF
TRBJ1-2,TRBV28,CASSLDLGGAVNYGYTF
TRBJ1-2,TRBV9,CASSVGGNYGYTF
TRBJ2-1,TRBV2,CASSGGRGLLNEQFF
TRBJ2-5,TRBV11-3,CASRYEREETQYF
TRBJ1-2,TRBV18,CASSPPGQKSYTF
TRBJ1-6,TRBV19,CASSSRDSSYNSPLHF
TRBJ1-1,TRBV15,CATSRDLAGHTEAFF
TRBJ1-2,TRBV18,CASSPTGQGGGYTF
TRBJ1-1,TRBV18,CASSRGMIRASEAFF
TRBJ1-1,TRBV7-8,CASSLINSGIGMNTEAFF
TRBJ1-1,TRBV11-2,CASSFGQGTEAFF
TRBJ1-1,TRBV5-1,CASSFRTGPTNTEAFF
TRBJ2-3,TRBV7-9,CASSSGLAGVADTQYF
TRBJ1-4,TRBV30,CACQPGQGFEKLFF
TRBJ2-1,TRBV11-3,CASASGPSEGEQFF
TRBJ1-6,TRBV9,CASSRGTGDGSPLHF
TRBJ2-2,TRBV7-9,CASSPGTGSSFGELFF
TRBJ2-3,TRBV13,CASSPTDSSKDTQYF
TRBJ2-7,TRBV7-8,CASSAAVLAGAHEQYF
TRBJ1-1,TRBV5-1,CASSLADTLEVEAFF
TRBJ1-5,TRBV7-9,CASSSGTAGQPQHF
TRBJ2-3,TRBV19,CASSNLGQGLDTQYF
TRBJ2-7,TRBV5-1,CASSLGDYEQYF
TRBJ2-1,TRBV30,CAWTSALLGEQFF
TRBJ1-2,TRBV25-1,CASSERTGEFYGYTF
TRBJ2-5,TRBV18,CASSPRLRNGETQYF
TRBJ2-5,TRBV7-9,CASSSGSQETQYF
TRBJ2-3,TRBV4-1,CASSQSVFLADTQYF
TRBJ1-2,TRBV27,CASSLSTGTGIYGYTF